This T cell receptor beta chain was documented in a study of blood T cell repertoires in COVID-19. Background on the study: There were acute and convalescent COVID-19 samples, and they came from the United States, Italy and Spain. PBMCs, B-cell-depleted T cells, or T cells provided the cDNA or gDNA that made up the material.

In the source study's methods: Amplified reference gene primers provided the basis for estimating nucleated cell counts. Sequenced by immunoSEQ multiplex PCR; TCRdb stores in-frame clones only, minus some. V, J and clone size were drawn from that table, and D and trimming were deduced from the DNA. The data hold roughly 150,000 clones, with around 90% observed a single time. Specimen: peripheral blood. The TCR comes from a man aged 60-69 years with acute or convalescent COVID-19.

Written as DNA, the CDR3 is TGCGCCAGCAGCCAAGGGGACATTAATGAAAAACTGTTTTTT. Amino acids: CASSQGDINEKLFF. The V call is TRBV4-1, the J call TRBJ1-4, with a possible D match to TRBD1 (6 bases). Germline loops: CDR1 MGHRA, CDR2 YSYEKL. Trimming shortened V by 1 base and J by 4 bases, and 7 bases separated the two germline ends. The CDR3 consists of 14 residues.